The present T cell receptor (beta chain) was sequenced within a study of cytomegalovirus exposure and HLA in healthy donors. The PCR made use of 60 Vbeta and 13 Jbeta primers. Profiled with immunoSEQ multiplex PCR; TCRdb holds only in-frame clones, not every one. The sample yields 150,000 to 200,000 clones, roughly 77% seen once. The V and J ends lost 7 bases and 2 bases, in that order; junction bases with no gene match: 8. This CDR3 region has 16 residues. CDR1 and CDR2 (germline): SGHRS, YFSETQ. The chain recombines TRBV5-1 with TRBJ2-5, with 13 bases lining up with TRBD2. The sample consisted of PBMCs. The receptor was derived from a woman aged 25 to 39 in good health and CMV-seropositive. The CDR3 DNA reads TGCGCCAGCGCCCCCCTACTAGCGGGGGGGCAAGAGACCCAGTACTTC. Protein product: CASAPLLAGGQETQYF.